This T cell receptor (beta chain) originates from a study of response to subunit inactivated influenza vaccine. TCRdb reanalysed the RT-PCR reads using MiXCR and keeps one entry per CDR3 protein. The sample has more than 700,000 distinct CDR3 sequences; about 20% are singletons. This clonotype has a single count. Its target is not known. Study observations and caveats: Authors suggested that a seasonal influenza vaccination recruits few new T cells each time.

Source: PBMCs from blood, taken approximately 5 days after vaccination. This TCR was sampled from a man over 45 who received an inactivated influenza vaccine.

CDR3 DNA: TGTGCCAGCAGCCCCGGGATCGGCTGGGACGAGCAGTACTTC. It encodes CASSPGIGWDEQYF. The rearrangement links TRBV7-8 to TRBJ2-7; weak D call: TRBD2 (5 bases). The CDR3 length is 14 residues. V was clipped by 5 bases and J by 5 bases, with 16 bases between them. CDR1 is SGHVS, CDR2 FQNEAQ, per germline.